This passage covers 9 T cell receptor beta chains from one sample sequenced in a study of OX40 agonist ivuxolimab in advanced cancers. The method behind the library was the immunoSEQ multiplex PCR assay. This is the immuneACCESS table as TCRdb keeps it, with only in-frame sequences that have V and J called. A part of the clones is gone; compared with another copy, unresolved V genes explain less than half, and the rest is unexplained. The sample contains under 150,000 clones, 75% to 90% of them found a single time. Approximately 0.51% of the sample is taken by the ten largest. The source was CD4+ or CD8+ T cells sorted from blood, collected in a trial of the OX40 agonist ivuxolimab. Receptors originate from an adult with an advanced solid tumor such as melanoma, head and neck, liver or kidney cancer.

The genes are TRBV19 and TRBJ2-4; D is ambiguous. From germline, CDR1 is LNHDA and CDR2 SQIVND (reference sequence). The CDR3 runs to 15 residues. V lost 6 bases and J lost 0, with 12 bases in between. The CDR3: CASRTDYLAKNIQYF. DNA for the CDR3: TGTGCCAGTAGAACAGATTACTTAGCCAAAAACATTCAGTACTTC.

The CDR3 spells CASSLLPPSRETQYF. Written as DNA, the CDR3 is TGTGCCAGCAGCTTATTACCTCCTAGCCGAGAGACCCAGTACTTC. The V and J genes are TRBV11-2 and TRBJ2-5; possibly TRBD2 for D (5 bases). The CDR3 is made up of 15 amino acids. Trimming shortened V by 2 bases and J by 4 bases, and 14 bases separated the two germline ends. CDR1 is SGHAT and CDR2 is FQNNGV in the germline V gene.

V and J are TRBV18 and TRBJ2-3, with unresolved D. Germline CDR1 and CDR2: KGHSH and LQKENI. V lost 3 bases to trimming and J lost 4 bases, with 8 bases between them. This CDR3 is 13 amino acids long. The CDR3 bases are TGTGCCAGCTCACCGTTGGCTTCAGATACGCAGTATTTT. This sequence encodes CASSPLASDTQYF.

A single count supports this clone. This sequence joins TRBV10-3 and TRBJ2-3; D might be TRBD2 (7 bases). Trimming removed 3 bases from V and 2 bases from J, with 15 bases in between. Germline CDR1 is ENHRY and CDR2 is SYGVKD. The CDR3 consists of 16 residues. The CDR3 here is CAISERGTKITDTQYF. DNA for the CDR3: TGTGCCATCAGTGAAAGGGGGACTAAAATCACAGATACGCAGTATTTT.

The chain recombines TRBV11-2 with TRBJ1-6; 10 nucleotides align to TRBD1. The CDR3 has 16 residues. Trimming removed 7 bases from V and 6 bases from J; junction bases left unmatched: 9. CDR1 is SGHAT, CDR2 FQNNGV, per germline. The CDR3 DNA follows: TGTGCCAGCAACCCGGGACAGGGGTTAATTAATTCACCCCTCCACTTT. This sequence encodes CASNPGQGLINSPLHF.

The chain recombines TRBV7-2 with TRBJ2-3; D is possibly TRBD1 or TRBD2 (6 bases each). Deletions cut 5 bases from V and 3 bases from J, with 18 bases between. In germline, CDR1 is SGHTA, CDR2 FQGNSA. This CDR3 has 16 residues. CDR3 in amino acids: CASSPDVRGGTDTQYF. The CDR3 region has the DNA TGTGCCAGCAGCCCGGATGTAAGAGGGGGGACAGATACGCAGTATTTT.

This chain joins TRBV2 and TRBJ2-7; maybe TRBD1 (5 bases). CDR1 and CDR2 (germline): SNHLY, FYNNEI. The V and J ends lost 6 bases and 2 bases respectively, with 17 bases between them. The CDR3 is made up of 15 amino acids. This CDR3 is CASRKDLDIAYEQYF. The CDR3 DNA sequence: TGTGCCAGCAGGAAGGACCTGGACATAGCCTACGAGCAGTACTTC.

The rearrangement links TRBV7-2 to TRBJ1-3; tentatively, D is TRBD1 (6 bases). The germline CDR1 and CDR2 sequences are SGHTA and FQGNSA. This CDR3 comprises 15 residues. Deletions cut 2 bases from V and 0 bases from J, with 8 bases between. The CDR3 here is CASSLQGGSGNTIYF. Written as DNA, the CDR3 is TGTGCCAGCAGCTTACAAGGGGGCTCTGGAAACACCATATATTTT.

The rearrangement links TRBV10-3 to TRBJ2-3; D is perhaps TRBD1 (6 bases). Germline assignment: CDR1 ENHRY and CDR2 SYGVKD. The CDR3 is made up of 13 amino acids. The ends were cut back, 7 bases at V and 7 bases at J, with 15 bases in the middle. For the CDR3, the DNA is TGTGCCATCATGACAGGAGATGGGCATACGCAGTATTTT. Its translation is CAIMTGDGHTQYF.